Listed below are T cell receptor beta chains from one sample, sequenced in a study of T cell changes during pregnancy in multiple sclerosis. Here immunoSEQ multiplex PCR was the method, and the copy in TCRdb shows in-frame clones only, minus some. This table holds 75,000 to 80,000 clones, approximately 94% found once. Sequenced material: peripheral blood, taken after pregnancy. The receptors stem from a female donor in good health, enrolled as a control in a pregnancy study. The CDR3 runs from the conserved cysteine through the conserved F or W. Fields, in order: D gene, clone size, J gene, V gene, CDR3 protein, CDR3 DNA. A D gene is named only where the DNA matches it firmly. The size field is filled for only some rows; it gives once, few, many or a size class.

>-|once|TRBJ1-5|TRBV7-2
CASSFRGSNQPQHF
TGTGCCAGCAGCTTCAGGGGTAGCAATCAGCCCCAGCATTTT
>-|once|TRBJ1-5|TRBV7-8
CASSSQGFQGGQPQHF
TGTGCCAGCAGCTCACAAGGGTTCCAGGGTGGGCAGCCCCAGCATTTT
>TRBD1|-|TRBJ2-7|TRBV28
CASTRGHGTPPYEQYF
TGTGCCAGCACTAGGGGGCACGGGACACCACCCTACGAGCAGTACTTC
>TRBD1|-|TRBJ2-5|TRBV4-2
CASSQRGRQGSGETQYF
TGTGCCAGCAGCCAAAGGGGCCGACAGGGCAGTGGGGAGACCCAGTACTTC
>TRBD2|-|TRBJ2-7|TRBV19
CASSMLLAALARQYF
TGTGCCAGTAGTATGCTCCTAGCGGCCCTTGCAAGGCAGTACTTC
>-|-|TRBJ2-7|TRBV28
CASSLSRGRSYEQYF
TGTGCCAGCAGTTTGAGCAGGGGTAGATCCTACGAGCAGTACTTC
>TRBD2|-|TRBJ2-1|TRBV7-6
CASSDGGRAWGEQFF
TGTGCCAGCAGCGACGGGGGGAGGGCCTGGGGTGAGCAGTTCTTC
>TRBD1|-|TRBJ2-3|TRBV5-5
CASSVYTGGWGTDTQYF
TGTGCCAGCAGCGTATATACAGGGGGGTGGGGCACAGATACGCAGTATTTT
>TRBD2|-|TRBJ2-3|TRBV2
CASTGTSGSDTQYF
TGTGCCAGCACCGGGACTAGCGGGAGTGATACGCAGTATTTT
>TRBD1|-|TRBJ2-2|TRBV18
CASSLRQGSNTGELFF
TGTGCCAGCTCACTCCGACAGGGTTCGAACACCGGGGAGCTGTTTTTT
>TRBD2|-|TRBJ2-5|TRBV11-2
CASSFTSGETQYF
TGTGCCAGCAGCTTCACTAGCGGAGAGACCCAGTACTTC
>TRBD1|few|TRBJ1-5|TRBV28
CASGGTGGVKQPQHF
TGTGCCAGCGGGGGGACAGGGGGTGTAAAACAGCCCCAGCATTTT
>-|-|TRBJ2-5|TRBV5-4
CASSSKETQYF
TGTGCCAGCAGCTCCAAAGAGACCCAGTACTTC
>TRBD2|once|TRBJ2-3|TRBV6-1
CASRPGLAGTDTQYF
TGTGCCAGCAGACCGGGACTAGCGGGCACAGATACGCAGTATTTT
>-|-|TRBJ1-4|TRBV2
CASSAPVRREKLFF
TGTGCCAGCAGTGCACCCGTGCGTCGAGAAAAACTGTTTTTT
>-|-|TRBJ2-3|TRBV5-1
CASSSRGSSTDTQYF
TGCGCCAGCAGCTCAAGGGGATCTAGCACAGATACGCAGTATTTT
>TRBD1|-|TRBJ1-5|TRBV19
CASSRTGLNQPQHF
TGTGCCAGTAGTCGGACAGGGCTGAATCAGCCCCAGCATTTT
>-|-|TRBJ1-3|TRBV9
CASSVADSGNTIYF
TGTGCCAGCAGCGTCGCAGACTCTGGAAACACCATATATTTT
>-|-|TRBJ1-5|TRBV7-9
CASSLKDFSPQHF
TGTGCCAGCAGCTTAAAGGACTTCAGTCCCCAGCATTTT
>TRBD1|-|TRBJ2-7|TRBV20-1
CSARNDRASYF
TGCAGTGCCCGCAACGACAGGGCCTCGTACTTC
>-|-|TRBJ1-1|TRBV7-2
CASSRRRHTNTEAFF
TGTGCCAGCAGCCGACGGAGGCATACGAACACTGAAGCTTTCTTT
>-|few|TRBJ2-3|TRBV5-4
CASSLELSRSSTDTQYF
TGTGCCAGCAGCTTAGAACTTAGCAGATCTAGCACAGATACGCAGTATTTT
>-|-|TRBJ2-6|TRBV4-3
CASSQGGEGSGANVLTF
TGCGCCAGCAGCCAGGGGGGAGAGGGTTCTGGGGCCAACGTCCTGACTTTC
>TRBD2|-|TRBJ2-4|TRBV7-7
CASSLEASGSRSKNIQYF
TGTGCTAGCAGCTTAGAGGCTAGCGGGAGCCGGTCCAAAAACATTCAGTACTTC
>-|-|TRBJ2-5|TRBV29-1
CSVERRSGDRTQYF
TGCAGCGTTGAGAGACGGAGCGGCGATCGGACCCAGTACTTC
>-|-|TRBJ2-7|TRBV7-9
CASSPNRAEQYF
TGTGCCAGCAGCCCAAACAGGGCCGAGCAGTACTTC
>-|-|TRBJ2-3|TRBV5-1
CASSLVDLDTQYF
TGCGCCAGCAGCTTGGTAGATTTGGATACGCAGTATTTT
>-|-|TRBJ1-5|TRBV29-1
CSVAGKDQPQHF
TGCAGCGTTGCAGGGAAGGATCAGCCCCAGCATTTT
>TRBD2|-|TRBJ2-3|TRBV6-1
CASSEGLAGGTDTQYF
TGTGCCAGCAGTGAAGGACTAGCGGGGGGCACAGATACGCAGTATTTT
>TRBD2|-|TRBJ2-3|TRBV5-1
CASSLGLAGGPDTQYF
TGCGCCAGCAGCTTGGGACTAGCGGGGGGGCCAGATACGCAGTATTTT
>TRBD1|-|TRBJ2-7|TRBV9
CASSVGQGAREQYF
TGTGCCAGCAGCGTGGGACAGGGGGCACGGGAGCAGTACTTC
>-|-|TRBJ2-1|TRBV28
CASSFPFGTLNNEQFF
TGTGCCAGCAGTTTCCCCTTCGGGACTCTCAACAATGAGCAGTTCTTC
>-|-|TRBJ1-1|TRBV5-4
CASSSKGLLRDTEAFF
TGTGCCAGCAGCTCGAAGGGACTTCTAAGGGACACTGAAGCTTTCTTT
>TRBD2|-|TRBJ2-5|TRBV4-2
CASSQARAKRGSQETQYF
TGTGCCAGCAGCCAAGCGAGGGCAAAGCGGGGGAGCCAAGAGACCCAGTACTTC
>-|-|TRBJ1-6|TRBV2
CASNSRASSYNSPLHF
TGTGCCAGCAACAGCAGGGCCTCGTCCTATAATTCACCCCTCCACTTT
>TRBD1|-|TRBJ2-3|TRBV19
CGPYPGTGITDTQYF
TGTGGACCCTACCCCGGGACAGGTATCACAGATACGCAGTATTTT
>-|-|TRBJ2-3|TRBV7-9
CASSLILPSSTDTQYF
TGTGCCAGCAGCTTAATTCTTCCCTCTAGCACAGATACGCAGTATTTT
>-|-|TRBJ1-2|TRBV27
CASSFGQNYGYTF
TGTGCCAGCAGCTTTGGACAGAACTATGGCTACACCTTC
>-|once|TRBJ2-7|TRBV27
CASSGQRSSYEQYF
TGTGCCAGCAGCGGGCAGCGGAGCTCCTACGAGCAGTACTTC
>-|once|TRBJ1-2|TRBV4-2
CASSQESGTVNYGYTF
TGTGCCAGCAGCCAAGAATCCGGGACTGTTAACTATGGCTACACCTTC
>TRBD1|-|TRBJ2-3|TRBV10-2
CASSELGTGRSTDTQYF
TGCGCCAGCAGTGAGCTCGGGACAGGCAGAAGCACAGATACGCAGTATTTT
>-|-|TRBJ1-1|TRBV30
CAWTLTSAGPEAFF
TGTGCCTGGACTCTGACGTCGGCAGGCCCTGAAGCTTTCTTT
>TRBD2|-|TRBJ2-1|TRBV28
CASSLEAGGTYNEQFF
TGTGCCAGCAGTTTAGAGGCGGGAGGGACCTACAATGAGCAGTTCTTC
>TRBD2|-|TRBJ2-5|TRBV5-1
CASSSIITGTTQETQYF
TGCGCCAGCAGCTCCATTATCACCGGGACTACCCAAGAGACCCAGTACTTC